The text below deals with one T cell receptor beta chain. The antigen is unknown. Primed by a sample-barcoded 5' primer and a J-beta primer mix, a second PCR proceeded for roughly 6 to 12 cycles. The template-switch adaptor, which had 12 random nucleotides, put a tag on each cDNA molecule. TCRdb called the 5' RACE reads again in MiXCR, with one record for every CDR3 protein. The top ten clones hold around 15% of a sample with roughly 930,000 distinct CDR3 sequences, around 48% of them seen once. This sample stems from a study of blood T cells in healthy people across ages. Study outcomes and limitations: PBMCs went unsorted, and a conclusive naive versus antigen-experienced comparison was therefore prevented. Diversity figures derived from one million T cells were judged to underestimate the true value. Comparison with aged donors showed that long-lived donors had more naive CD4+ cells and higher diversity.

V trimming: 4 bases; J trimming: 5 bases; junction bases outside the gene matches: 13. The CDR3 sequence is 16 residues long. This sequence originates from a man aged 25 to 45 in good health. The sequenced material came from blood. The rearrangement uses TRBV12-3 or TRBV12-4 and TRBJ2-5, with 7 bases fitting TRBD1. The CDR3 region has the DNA TGTGCCAGCAGTTCCTACGGGACAGTAACGAAGGAGACCCAGTACTTC. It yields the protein CASSSYGTVTKETQYF.